The TCR beta chain described here comes from a study of patients and donors after allogeneic stem cell transplantation. One entry per CDR3 protein results from TCRdb running MiXCR on the RT-PCR reads. The sample carries about 410,000 distinct CDR3 sequences, roughly 17% recorded once. The CDR3 has 15 amino acids. V was trimmed by 0 bases and J by 1 base, leaving 8 bases between them. The germline CDR1 and CDR2 sequences are SGHRS and YFSETQ. This clonotype has only a few counts. Input material: blood, either unsorted or a sorted T cell fraction (not recorded which). The chain couples TRBV5-1 to TRBJ1-5, with D unclear. The sequence came from a human donor who was either an allogeneic HSCT recipient or a stem cell or donor lymphocyte infusion donor (not recorded which). It is not recorded whose cells these are; they may come from a transplant donor. The chain's CDR3 is CASSLGPASNQPQHF. The CDR3 DNA follows: TGCGCCAGCAGCTTGGGGCCGGCGAGCAATCAGCCCCAGCATTTT.